Listed below are T cell receptor beta chains from one sample, sequenced in a study of CD8 T cells in Susac syndrome. TCRdb processed the immunoSEQ multiplex PCR reads anew with MiXCR; each CDR3 protein has one entry. Of about 140,000 distinct CDR3 sequences listed, approximately 95% are singletons. Sequencing was done on a sample of CD8+ T cells from PBMCs. All receptors come from a human donor with Susac syndrome. Both conserved end residues are part of each CDR3. A D gene is named only where the DNA matches it firmly.

j_call,v_call,d_call,cdr3_aa,cdr3_nt
TRBJ2-7,TRBV2,-,CASSEYFGFGAYEQYF,TGTGCCAGCAGTGAATATTTTGGATTTGGGGCCTACGAGCAGTACTTC
TRBJ2-1,TRBV13,TRBD2,CASSSSGSGYNEQFF,TGTGCCAGCAGCTCTAGCGGGAGCGGGTACAATGAGCAGTTCTTC
TRBJ1-3,TRBV3-1,-,CASSQEGTSGNTIYF,TGTGCCAGCAGCCAAGAAGGAACTTCTGGAAACACCATATATTTT
TRBJ2-3,TRBV18,-,CASSPLESTDTQYF,TGTGCCAGCTCACCCTTGGAGAGCACAGATACGCAGTATTTT
TRBJ2-1,TRBV15,-,CATSSSSNEQFF,TGTGCCACCAGCTCTTCATCTAATGAGCAGTTCTTC
TRBJ2-1,TRBV12-3/TRBV12-4,-,CASKSQSSDSRWSYNEQFF,TGTGCCAGCAAATCCCAGTCGTCGGACAGCAGGTGGTCCTACAATGAGCAGTTCTTC
TRBJ2-7,TRBV30,TRBD2,CAWMGGRGAYEQYF,TGTGCCTGGATGGGCGGGAGGGGCGCCTACGAGCAGTACTTC
TRBJ1-1,TRBV28,-,CASSPRQNTEAFF,TGTGCCAGCAGTCCCCGACAGAACACTGAAGCTTTCTTT
TRBJ2-7,TRBV20-1,-,CSARDPLGSGLTYEQYF,TGCAGTGCTAGAGATCCCCTGGGCTCCGGGCTGACCTACGAGCAGTACTTC
TRBJ2-1,TRBV29-1,TRBD2,CSDTSGLYNEQFF,TGCAGCGATACTAGCGGTCTCTACAATGAGCAGTTCTTC
TRBJ2-1,TRBV28,-,CASSLGPNHEQFF,TGTGCCAGCAGTTTAGGCCCTAACCATGAGCAGTTCTTC
TRBJ1-4,TRBV4-1,-,CASSRSQGVTNEKLFF,TGCGCCAGCAGCCGCAGTCAAGGTGTGACTAATGAAAAACTGTTTTTT
TRBJ2-2,TRBV27,TRBD2,CASSFGGSAGELFF,TGTGCCAGCAGTTTCGGGGGGAGTGCCGGGGAGCTGTTTTTT
TRBJ2-1,TRBV13,-,CASSLGPSPNNEQFF,TGTGCCAGCAGCTTAGGCCCTAGCCCAAACAATGAGCAGTTCTTC
TRBJ1-1,TRBV2,TRBD1,CASSATGTGGETEAFF,TGTGCCAGCAGCGCTACCGGGACAGGGGGGGAGACTGAAGCTTTCTTT